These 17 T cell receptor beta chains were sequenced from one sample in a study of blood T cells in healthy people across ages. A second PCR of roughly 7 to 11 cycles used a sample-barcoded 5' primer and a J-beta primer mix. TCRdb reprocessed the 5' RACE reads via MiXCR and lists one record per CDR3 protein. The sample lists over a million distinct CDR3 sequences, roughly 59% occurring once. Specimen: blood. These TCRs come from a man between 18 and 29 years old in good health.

The DNA for the CDR3 is TGTGCCAGCAGTTTAAAAGGGGTCTCTGGCTACACCTTC. The encoded protein is CASSLKGVSGYTF. V and J are TRBV12-3 or TRBV12-4 and TRBJ1-2; weak D call: TRBD1 (5 bases). The CDR3 contains 13 residues. The V gene lost 2 bases and the J gene lost 7 bases, with 11 bases spanning the gap.

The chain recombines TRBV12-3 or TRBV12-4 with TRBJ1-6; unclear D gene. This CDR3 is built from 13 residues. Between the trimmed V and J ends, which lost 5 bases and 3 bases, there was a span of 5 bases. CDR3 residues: CASSRHYNSPLHF. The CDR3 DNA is TGTGCCAGCAGTCGGCACTATAATTCACCCCTCCACTTT.

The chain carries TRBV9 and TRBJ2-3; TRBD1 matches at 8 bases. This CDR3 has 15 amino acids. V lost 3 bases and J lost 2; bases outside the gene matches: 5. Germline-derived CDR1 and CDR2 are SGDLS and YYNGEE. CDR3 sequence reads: CASSAQGAYTDTQYF. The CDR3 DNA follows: TGTGCCAGCAGCGCCCAGGGGGCGTACACAGATACGCAGTATTTT.

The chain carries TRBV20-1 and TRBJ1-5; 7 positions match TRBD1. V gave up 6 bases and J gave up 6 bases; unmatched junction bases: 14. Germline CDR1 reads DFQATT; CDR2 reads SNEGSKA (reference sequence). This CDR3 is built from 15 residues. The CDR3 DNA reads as TGCAGTGCCACACTTCATAAGGGGGCGGGTCAGCCCCAGCATTTT. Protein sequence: CSATLHKGAGQPQHF.

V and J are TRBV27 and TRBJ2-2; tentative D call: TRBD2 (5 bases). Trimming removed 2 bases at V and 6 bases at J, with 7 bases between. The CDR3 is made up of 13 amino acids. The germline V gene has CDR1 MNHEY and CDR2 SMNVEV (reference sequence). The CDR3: CASSLMEAGELFF. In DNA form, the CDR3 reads TGTGCCAGCAGTTTAATGGAGGCCGGGGAGCTGTTTTTT.

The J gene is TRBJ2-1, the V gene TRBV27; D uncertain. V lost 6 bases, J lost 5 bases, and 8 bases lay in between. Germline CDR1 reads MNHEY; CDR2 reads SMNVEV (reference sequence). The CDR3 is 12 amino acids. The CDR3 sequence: CASSQQNNEQFF. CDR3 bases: TGTGCCAGCAGCCAACAAAACAATGAGCAGTTCTTC.

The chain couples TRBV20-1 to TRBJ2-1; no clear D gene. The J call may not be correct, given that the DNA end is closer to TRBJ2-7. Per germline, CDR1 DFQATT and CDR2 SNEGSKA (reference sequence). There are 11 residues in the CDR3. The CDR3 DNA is TGCAGTGAGAGCTCCTACAATGAGCAGTACTTC. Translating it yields CSESSYNEQYF.

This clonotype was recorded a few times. The CDR3 here is CASSSPSPLETQYF. The CDR3 DNA reads TGTGCCAGCAGTTCTCCGTCCCCTTTAGAGACCCAGTACTTC. The rearrangement uses TRBV27 and TRBJ2-5; D is uncertain. Trimming stripped 4 bases from V and 4 bases from J, with 13 bases between. The V gene's germline CDR1 is MNHEY and CDR2 SMNVEV (reference sequence). The CDR3 contains 14 residues.

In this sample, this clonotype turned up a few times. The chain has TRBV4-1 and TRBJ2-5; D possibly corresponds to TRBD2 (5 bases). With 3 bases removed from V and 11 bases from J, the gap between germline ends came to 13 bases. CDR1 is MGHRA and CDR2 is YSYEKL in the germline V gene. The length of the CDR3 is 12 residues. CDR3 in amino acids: CASSQANGEQYF. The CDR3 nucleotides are TGCGCCAGCAGCCAGGCAAATGGGGAGCAGTACTTC.

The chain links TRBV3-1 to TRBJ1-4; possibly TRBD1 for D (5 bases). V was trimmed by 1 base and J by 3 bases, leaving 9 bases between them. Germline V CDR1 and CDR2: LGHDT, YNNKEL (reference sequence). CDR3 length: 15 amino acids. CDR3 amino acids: CASSQVPGSNEKLFF. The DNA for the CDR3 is TGTGCCAGCAGCCAAGTCCCAGGGTCTAATGAAAAACTGTTTTTT.

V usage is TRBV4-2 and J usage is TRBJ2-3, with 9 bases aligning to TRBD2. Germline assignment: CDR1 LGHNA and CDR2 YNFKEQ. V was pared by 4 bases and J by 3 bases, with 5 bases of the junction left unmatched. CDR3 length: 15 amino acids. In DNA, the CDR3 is TGTGCCAGCAGCCTCCGGACTAGCGCGACAGATACGCAGTATTTT. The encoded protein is CASSLRTSATDTQYF.

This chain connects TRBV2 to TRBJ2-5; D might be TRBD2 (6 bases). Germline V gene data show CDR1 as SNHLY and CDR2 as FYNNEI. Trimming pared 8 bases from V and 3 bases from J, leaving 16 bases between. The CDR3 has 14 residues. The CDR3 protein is CASRPGVWEETQYF. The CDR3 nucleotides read TGTGCCAGCCGGCCGGGAGTTTGGGAAGAGACCCAGTACTTC.

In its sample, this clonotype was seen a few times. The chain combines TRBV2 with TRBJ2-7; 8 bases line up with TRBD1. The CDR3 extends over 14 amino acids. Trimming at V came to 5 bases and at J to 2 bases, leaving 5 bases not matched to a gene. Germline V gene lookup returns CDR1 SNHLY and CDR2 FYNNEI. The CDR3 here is CASSNAGGAYEQYF. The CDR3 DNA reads TGTGCCAGCAGTAATGCAGGGGGCGCCTACGAGCAGTACTTC.

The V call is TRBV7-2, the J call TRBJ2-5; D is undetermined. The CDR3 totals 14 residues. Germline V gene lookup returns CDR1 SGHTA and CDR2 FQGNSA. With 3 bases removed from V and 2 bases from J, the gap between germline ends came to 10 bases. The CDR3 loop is CASSLDGIQETQYF. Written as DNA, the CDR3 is TGTGCCAGCAGCTTGGACGGAATACAAGAGACCCAGTACTTC. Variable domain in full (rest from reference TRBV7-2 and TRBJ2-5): GAGVSQSPSNKVTEKGKDVELRCDPISGHTALYWYRQSLGQGLEFLIYFQGNSAPDKSGLPSDRFSAERTGGSVSTLTIQRTQQEDSAVYLCASSLDGIQETQYFGPGTRLLVL.

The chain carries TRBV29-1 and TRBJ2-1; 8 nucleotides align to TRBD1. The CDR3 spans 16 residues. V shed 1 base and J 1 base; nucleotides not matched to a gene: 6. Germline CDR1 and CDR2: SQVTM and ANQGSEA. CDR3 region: CSVEVFQGASYNEQFF. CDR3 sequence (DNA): TGCAGCGTTGAAGTCTTCCAGGGGGCGTCCTACAATGAGCAGTTCTTC.

The CDR3 nucleotides are TGTGCCAGCAGCGTACGAAACGGGGGGCAGGATGAAGCTTTCTTT. Translation: CASSVRNGGQDEAFF. The gene calls are TRBV9 and TRBJ1-1; D perhaps matches TRBD1 (6 bases). With 1 base removed from V and 7 bases from J, the gap between germline ends came to 17 bases. Germline-derived CDR1 and CDR2 are SGDLS and YYNGEE. CDR3 length equals 15 residues.

The CDR3 DNA is TGTGCCAGCAGTTACTCCCCTCGGACTACTCTATACGAGACCCAGTTCTTC. Translation gives CASSYSPRTTLYETQFF. J is TRBJ2-1 and V is TRBV6-2 or TRBV6-3, with a possible D match to TRBD2 (6 bases). CDR1 MNHEY and CDR2 SVGEGT come from the germline V gene. CDR3 length: 17 amino acids. Trimming took 0 bases from V and 13 from J, leaving 25 bases between them.